These 19 T cell receptor beta chains were sequenced from one sample in a study of T cells expressing NK-cell markers. One entry per CDR3 protein, without DNA, is what TCRdb gives after re-calling the 5' RACE reads. The sample data list around 550,000 distinct CDR3 sequences. Source material: blood T cells: a sorted CD56 or NKG2C T cell subset, CD4+ or CD8+ T cells, or bulk PBMC T cells (not recorded which). These receptors came from a man aged 18 to 30 in good health.

The chain joins TRBV6-5 to TRBJ2-7; the TRBD2 assignment by TCRdb is unverifiable without DNA. Germline V gene lookup returns CDR1 MNHEY and CDR2 SVGAGI. The CDR3 has 19 amino acids. This CDR3 reads CASSSPLAFGTSGMYEQYF.

The chain's CDR3 is CASTRPITESNTEAFF. This chain uses TRBV12-3 or TRBV12-4 with TRBJ1-1; TCRdb's D call, TRBD1, is unchecked because there is no DNA. The CDR3 runs to 16 residues.

V is TRBV7-6 and J is TRBJ2-5; TCRdb proposes TRBD1, but this gene call is untestable without DNA. The germline V gene encodes CDR1 SGHVS and CDR2 FNYEAQ. The CDR3 is made up of 14 amino acids. The CDR3 is CASSLEDSQETQYF.

V gene TRBV7-2 combines with J gene TRBJ2-2; TCRdb names TRBD2, which stays unverified in the absence of DNA. This CDR3 has 17 amino acids. The germline CDR1 and CDR2 sequences are SGHTA and FQGNSA. CDR3 loop: CASSPEPGLAVTGELFF.

This chain uses TRBV15 with TRBJ1-5; TCRdb returns TRBD1, unconfirmable since there is no DNA. Germline V lookup: CDR1 LNHNV, CDR2 YYDKDF (reference sequence). CDR3 length equals 13 residues. The CDR3 is CATSARQVWPQHF.

The V and J genes are TRBV4-1 and TRBJ1-6. CDR3 length: 13 amino acids. The germline CDR1 and CDR2 sequences are MGHRA and YSYEKL. Here the CDR3 reads CASSGDLNSPLHF.

The chain links TRBV2 to TRBJ2-1; no DNA is available, so the TRBD1 call from TCRdb remains unchecked. Germline-derived CDR1 and CDR2 are SNHLY and FYNNEI. CDR3 size: 14 residues. CDR3 residues: CASSEVRGQGKEFF.

V and J are TRBV5-1 and TRBJ2-1. The CDR3 loop spans 14 amino acids. The germline CDR1 and CDR2 sequences are SGHRS and YFSETQ. CDR3 region: CASSHGTTNNEQFF.

This chain uses TRBV7-9 with TRBJ2-1; TCRdb indicates TRBD2, and absent DNA this call remains unverified. The germline V gene encodes CDR1 SEHNR and CDR2 FQNEAQ (reference sequence). The CDR3 consists of 14 residues. CDR3 protein: CASSPYSGNNEQFF.

The chain joins TRBV5-1 to TRBJ2-1; the D gene TCRdb calls, TRBD2, cannot be checked with no DNA. Germline V gene data show CDR1 as SGHRS and CDR2 as YFSETQ. The CDR3 spans 13 residues. CDR3 sequence reads: CASSLEGEVSGFF.

The chain couples TRBV20-1 to TRBJ2-3; TCRdb calls TRBD1, which cannot be checked without DNA. The germline gives CDR1 DFQATT, CDR2 SNEGSKA (reference sequence). This CDR3 has 13 amino acids. The CDR3 here is CSAPGAVTDTQYF.

The chain carries TRBV13 and TRBJ2-1; TCRdb designates TRBD1, a call that cannot be tested without DNA. Germline lookup yields CDR1 PRHDT and CDR2 FYEKMQ (reference sequence). The CDR3 is 14 residues long. CDR3 in amino acids: CASSPRQGSAEQFF. The full variable domain, in which reference TRBV13 and TRBJ2-1 provide the parts outside the CDR3, is AAGVIQSPRHLIKEKRETATLKCYPIPRHDTVYWYQQGPGQDPQFLISFYEKMQSDKGSIPDRFSAQQFSDYHSELNMSSLELGDSALYFCASSPRQGSAEQFFGPGTRLTVL.

The chain carries TRBV19 and TRBJ2-3; TCRdb's D gene call, TRBD2, goes unchecked for lack of DNA. The germline V gene encodes CDR1 LNHDA and CDR2 SQIVND (reference sequence). The CDR3 loop spans 15 amino acids. CDR3 protein: CASSRLVRSTDTQYF.

The chain joins TRBV3-1 to TRBJ1-2; TCRdb lists TRBD1, though no DNA is available to test this call. The CDR3 sequence is 17 residues long. Germline V gene sequence: CDR1 LGHDT, CDR2 YNNKEL (reference sequence). CDR3 protein: CASSQELLTGSNYGYTF.

The genes are TRBV6-1 and TRBJ2-7; TCRdb outputs TRBD1, but without DNA this stays unchecked. From germline, CDR1 is MNHNS and CDR2 SASEGT. The CDR3 loop spans 13 amino acids. CDR3 region: CASTKGAEYEQYF.

The chain combines TRBV5-6 with TRBJ2-1. Germline V gives CDR1 SGHDT, CDR2 YYEEEE. This CDR3 contains 14 residues. CDR3 sequence reads: CASSLSWQPNEQFF.

The chain couples TRBV7-2 to TRBJ2-1; TCRdb's D call, TRBD1, is unchecked because there is no DNA. The CDR3 spans 17 residues. Germline V gene sequence: CDR1 SGHTA, CDR2 FQGNSA. The CDR3 loop is CASSLGGGAGTYNEQFF.

The CDR3 here is CASSFGRGPQETQYF. This rearrangement joins TRBV12-3 or TRBV12-4 to TRBJ2-5; without DNA, the TCRdb call of TRBD1 cannot be checked. This CDR3 is built from 15 residues.

The V gene is TRBV7-3, the J gene TRBJ1-1; TCRdb's D gene call, TRBD1, goes unchecked for lack of DNA. CDR1 SGHTA and CDR2 FQGTGA come from the germline V gene. The CDR3 loop spans 14 amino acids. The CDR3 is CASTPVVPPTEAFF.